Many counts were recorded for the clone carrying this T cell receptor (beta chain). What it binds is unknown. Germline-derived CDR1 and CDR2 are SGHTA and FQGNSA. The CDR3 loop spans 15 amino acids. V was cut by 3 bases and J by 4 bases, with 16 bases left in between. The entry originates in a study of T-cell memory formation after mild COVID-19. Study outcomes and limitations: There was no confirmation that second-wave clones peaking on day 37 were SARS-CoV-2 specific. Contracting clones from day 15 to 85 had balanced CD4/CD8; later expanders favoured CD4+. Contracting CD4+ clones lay largely in CM and EM, with CD8+ ones residing in EMRA.

UMIs and sample barcodes were carried by the TCR alpha and TCR beta cDNA libraries that 5'RACE produced using constant-segment primers. TCRdb re-analysed the 5' RACE reads in MiXCR, keeping a single row per CDR3 protein. The profile shows about 440,000 distinct CDR3 sequences, 20% of them singletons. The origin of this receptor is an adult woman who had mild COVID-19 (a few samples of this study predate the infection). Cell type and time point are not known. This chain connects TRBV7-2 to TRBJ2-7; D gene unclear. Sequenced: PBMCs or a T cell subset sorted from them (not recorded which). CDR3 loop: CASSFANSGPYEQYF. The CDR3 coding sequence is TGTGCCAGCAGCTTCGCTAATTCAGGACCTTACGAGCAGTACTTC.